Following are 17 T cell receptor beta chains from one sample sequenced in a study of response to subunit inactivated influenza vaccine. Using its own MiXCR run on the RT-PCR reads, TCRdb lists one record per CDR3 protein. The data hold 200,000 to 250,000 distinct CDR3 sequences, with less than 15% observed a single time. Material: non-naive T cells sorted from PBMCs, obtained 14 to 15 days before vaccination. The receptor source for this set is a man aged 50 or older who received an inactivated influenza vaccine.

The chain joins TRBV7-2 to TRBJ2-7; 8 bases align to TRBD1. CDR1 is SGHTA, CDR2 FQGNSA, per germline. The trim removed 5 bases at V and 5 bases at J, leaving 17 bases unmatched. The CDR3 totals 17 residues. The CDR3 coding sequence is TGTGCCAGCAGCCTGGCTGGGGACAGGACTTACCTTGACGAGCAGTACTTC. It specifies CASSLAGDRTYLDEQYF.

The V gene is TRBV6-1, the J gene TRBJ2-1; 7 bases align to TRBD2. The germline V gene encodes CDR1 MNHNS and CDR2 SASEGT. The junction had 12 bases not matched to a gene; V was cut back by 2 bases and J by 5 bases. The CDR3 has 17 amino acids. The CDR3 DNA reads TGTGCCAGCAGTGAAATCGTTGGGCGGGGGTTCGACAATGAGCAGTTCTTC. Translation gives CASSEIVGRGFDNEQFF.

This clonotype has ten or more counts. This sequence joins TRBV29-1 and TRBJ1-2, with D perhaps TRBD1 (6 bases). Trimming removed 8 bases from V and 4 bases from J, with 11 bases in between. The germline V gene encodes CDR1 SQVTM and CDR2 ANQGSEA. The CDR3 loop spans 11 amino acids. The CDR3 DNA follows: TGCAGCCTCTTGGACAGCTATGGCTACACCTTC. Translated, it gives CSLLDSYGYTF.

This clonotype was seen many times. As DNA, the CDR3 is TGTGCCAGCAGTGCCTCGGACAGGGGGAGCTCCTACGAGCAGTACTTC. This codes for CASSASDRGSSYEQYF. V usage is TRBV6-1 and J usage is TRBJ2-7; 10 positions match TRBD1. J gave up 0 bases and V 4 bases, and 6 bases lay outside the gene matches. The CDR3 covers 16 residues. Germline CDR1 is MNHNS and CDR2 is SASEGT.

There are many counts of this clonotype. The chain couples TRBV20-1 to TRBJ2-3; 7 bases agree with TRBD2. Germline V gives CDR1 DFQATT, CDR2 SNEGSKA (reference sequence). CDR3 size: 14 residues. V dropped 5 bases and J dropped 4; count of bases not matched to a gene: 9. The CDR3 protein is CSAGRTSNPDTQYF. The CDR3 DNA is TGCAGTGCTGGTAGGACTAGTAATCCAGATACGCAGTATTTT.

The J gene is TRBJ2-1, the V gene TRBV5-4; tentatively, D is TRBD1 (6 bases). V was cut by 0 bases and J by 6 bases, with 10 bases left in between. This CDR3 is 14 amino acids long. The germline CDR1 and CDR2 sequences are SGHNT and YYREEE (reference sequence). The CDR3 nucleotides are TGTGCCAGCAGCTTGGAGCAGGGGTTCAATGAGCAGTTCTTC. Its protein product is CASSLEQGFNEQFF.

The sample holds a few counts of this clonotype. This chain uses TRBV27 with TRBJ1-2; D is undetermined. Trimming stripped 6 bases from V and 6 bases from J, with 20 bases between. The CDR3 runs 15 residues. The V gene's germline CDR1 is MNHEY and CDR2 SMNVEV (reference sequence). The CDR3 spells CASRNLGLSIDGYTF. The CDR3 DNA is TGTGCCAGCAGGAACCTGGGTTTGTCGATTGATGGCTACACCTTC.

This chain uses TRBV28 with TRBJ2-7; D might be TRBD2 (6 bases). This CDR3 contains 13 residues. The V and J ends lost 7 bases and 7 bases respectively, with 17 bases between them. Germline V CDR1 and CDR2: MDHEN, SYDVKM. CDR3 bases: TGTGCCAGCATGGCCCCAGGAGGGGAGGAGCAGTACTTC. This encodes CASMAPGGEEQYF.

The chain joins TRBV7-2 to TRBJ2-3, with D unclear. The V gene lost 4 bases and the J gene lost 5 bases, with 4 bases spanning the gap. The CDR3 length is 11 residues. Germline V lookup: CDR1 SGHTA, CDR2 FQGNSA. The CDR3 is CASSWRDTQYF. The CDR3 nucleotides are TGTGCCAGCAGCTGGAGAGATACGCAGTATTTT.

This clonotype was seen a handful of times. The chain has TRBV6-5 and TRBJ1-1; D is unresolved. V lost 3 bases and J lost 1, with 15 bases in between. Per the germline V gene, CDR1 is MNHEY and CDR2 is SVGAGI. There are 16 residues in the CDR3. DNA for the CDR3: TGTGCCAGCAGTTATAGTTCCGGGTTATGGAACACTGAAGCTTTCTTT. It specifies CASSYSSGLWNTEAFF.

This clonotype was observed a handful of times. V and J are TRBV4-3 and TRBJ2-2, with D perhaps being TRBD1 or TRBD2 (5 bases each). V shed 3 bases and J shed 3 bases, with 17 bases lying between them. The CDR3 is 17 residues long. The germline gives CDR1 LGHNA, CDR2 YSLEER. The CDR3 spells CASSQEPRGGHTGELFF. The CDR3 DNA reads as TGCGCCAGCAGCCAGGAACCCCGTGGGGGACACACCGGGGAGCTGTTTTTT.

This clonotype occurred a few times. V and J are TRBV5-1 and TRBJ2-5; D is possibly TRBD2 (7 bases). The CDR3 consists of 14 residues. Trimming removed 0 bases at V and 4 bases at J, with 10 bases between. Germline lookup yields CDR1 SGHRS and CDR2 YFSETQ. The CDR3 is CASSLAGGAETQYF. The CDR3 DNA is TGCGCCAGCAGCTTGGCGGGGGGCGCAGAGACCCAGTACTTC.

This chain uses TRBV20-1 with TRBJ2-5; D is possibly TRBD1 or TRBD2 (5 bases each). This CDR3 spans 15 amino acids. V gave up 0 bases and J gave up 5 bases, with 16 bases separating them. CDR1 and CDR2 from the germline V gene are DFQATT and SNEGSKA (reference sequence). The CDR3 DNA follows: TGCAGTGCTAGAGATAGGGGACCGTTCTCGGAGACCCAGTACTTC. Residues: CSARDRGPFSETQYF.

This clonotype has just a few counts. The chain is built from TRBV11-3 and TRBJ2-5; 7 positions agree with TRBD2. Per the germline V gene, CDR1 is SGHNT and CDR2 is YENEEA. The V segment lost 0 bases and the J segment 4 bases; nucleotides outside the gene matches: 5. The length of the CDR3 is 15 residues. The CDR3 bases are TGTGCCAGCAGCTTAGATGGGGGGGGGGGAGAGACCCAGTACTTC. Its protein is CASSLDGGGGETQYF.

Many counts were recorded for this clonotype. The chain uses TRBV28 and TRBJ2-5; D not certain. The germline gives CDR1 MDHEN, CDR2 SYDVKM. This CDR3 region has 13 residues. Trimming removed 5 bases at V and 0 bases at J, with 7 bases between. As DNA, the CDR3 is TGTGCCAGCAGTCGCAATTACCAAGAGACCCAGTACTTC. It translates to CASSRNYQETQYF.

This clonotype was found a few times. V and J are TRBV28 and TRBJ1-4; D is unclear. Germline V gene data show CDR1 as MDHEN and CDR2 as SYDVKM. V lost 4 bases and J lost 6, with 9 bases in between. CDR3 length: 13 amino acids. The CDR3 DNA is TGTGCCAGCAGTTCCAGCTCGGATGAAAAACTGTTTTTT. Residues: CASSSSSDEKLFF.

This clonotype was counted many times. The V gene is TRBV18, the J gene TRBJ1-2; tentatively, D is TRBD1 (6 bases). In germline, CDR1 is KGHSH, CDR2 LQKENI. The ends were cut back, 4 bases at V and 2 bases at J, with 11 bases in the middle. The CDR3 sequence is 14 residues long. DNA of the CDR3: TGTGCCAGCTCACAGGGGGGACTGAACTATGGCTACACCTTC. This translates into CASSQGGLNYGYTF.